The 8 T cell receptor beta chains below come from one sample, sequenced in a study of post-analysis software for immune sequencing data (dated by TCRdb to 2015 to 2017). Overall study results and their limits: Significantly higher frequencies in patients than in controls were found for five or six TRBV segments, including TRBV5-6, TRBV5-1 and TRBV20-1.

Receptor libraries were prepared by PCR. The sample was run on an Illumina HiSeq 2500. To reduce PCR and sequencing biases, unique molecular identifiers were built into the TCR beta cDNA libraries. TCRdb reprocessing: public reads trimmed at Q25 with fastp, clones called with MiXCR, in-frame beta chains kept. Duplicate CDR3 protein sequences are folded into a single record with the most common DNA and genes. A total of 650,000 to 850,000 distinct CDR3 sequences appear in this sample, 46% of them only once. Over 4.5% of the sample goes to the ten largest clones. Which antigens these TCRs recognize remains unknown. The sequencing sample was made of blood. The receptors were gathered from a girl aged 10-17 years with multiple sclerosis.

This rearrangement joins TRBV6-1 to TRBJ1-5, with D possibly being TRBD1 (6 bases). The V gene's germline CDR1 is MNHNS and CDR2 SASEGT. The CDR3 contains 17 residues. V was pared by 5 bases and J by 0 bases, with 17 bases between. CDR3: CASSPRGGAYSNQPQHF. The CDR3 DNA is TGTGCCAGCAGTCCTAGAGGGGGGGCATATAGCAATCAGCCCCAGCATTTT.

This rearrangement joins TRBV12-3 or TRBV12-4 to TRBJ2-5, with D tentatively TRBD1 or TRBD2 (6 bases each). V dropped 3 bases and J dropped 1 base, with 18 bases sitting between them. This CDR3 is 17 amino acids long. The CDR3 reads CASSLGGFGALQETQYF. CDR3 DNA sequence: TGTGCCAGCAGTTTGGGGGGCTTCGGGGCCCTCCAAGAGACCCAGTACTTC.

This clonotype was picked up one time. The genes are TRBV28 and TRBJ2-1; TRBD2 aligns across 13 bases. CDR1 is MDHEN, CDR2 SYDVKM, per germline. The CDR3 is made up of 15 amino acids. The V and J ends lost 7 bases and 8 bases, in that order; junction bases with no gene match: 8. The DNA for the CDR3 is TGTGCCAGCACCATTCGGACTAGCGGGAGCCATGAGCAGTTCTTC. Translation: CASTIRTSGSHEQFF.

In regard to this clonotype: One end of the junction fails to match germline, which may point to a read error. V is TRBV20-1 and J is TRBJ2-1; weak D call: TRBD1 (5 bases). Germline CDR1 is DFQATT and CDR2 is SNEGSKA (reference sequence). CDR3 length equals 15 residues. The CDR3 loop is CSASLETDPYNERFF. CDR3 nucleotide sequence: TGCAGTGCTAGCCTTGAGACAGATCCCTACAATGAGCGGTTCTTC.

This clonotype was seen a handful of times. The rearrangement joins TRBV29-1 to TRBJ2-7; TRBD2 agrees at 14 bases. V lost 4 bases, J lost 0 bases, and 8 bases stayed unmatched. The CDR3 loop spans 17 amino acids. Per germline, CDR1 SQVTM and CDR2 ANQGSEA. The CDR3 region is CSVAGGLAGATSYEQYF. The CDR3 DNA is TGCAGCGTTGCAGGGGGACTAGCGGGAGCTACCTCCTACGAGCAGTACTTC.

V and J are TRBV15 and TRBJ2-1; 10 bases fit TRBD2. Trimming at V came to 5 bases and at J to 3 bases, leaving 7 bases not matched to a gene. CDR1 is LNHNV and CDR2 is YYDKDF in the germline V gene (reference sequence). The length of the CDR3 is 16 residues. This CDR3 is CATSAGTSALYNEQFF. The CDR3 nucleotides read TGTGCCACCAGCGCCGGGACTAGCGCCCTCTACAATGAGCAGTTCTTC.

This clonotype showed up just once. J is TRBJ1-4 and V is TRBV6-2 or TRBV6-3; 7 nucleotides match TRBD1. CDR1 is MNHEY, CDR2 SVGEGT, per germline. V gave up 7 bases and J gave up 5 bases; unmatched junction bases: 7. The CDR3 totals 14 residues. This CDR3 is CASKKGGANEKLFF. CDR3 nucleotide sequence: TGTGCCAGCAAGAAAGGGGGCGCGAATGAAAAACTGTTTTTT.

The chain recombines TRBV9 with TRBJ1-1; TRBD1 matches 7 bases. CDR1 SGDLS and CDR2 YYNGEE come from the germline V gene. J lost 0 bases, V lost 3 bases, and 11 bases had no gene match. There are 17 residues in the CDR3. CDR3 residues: CASSGRGQWGLNTEAFF. CDR3 in DNA: TGTGCCAGCAGCGGAAGGGGACAGTGGGGTCTGAACACTGAAGCTTTCTTT.